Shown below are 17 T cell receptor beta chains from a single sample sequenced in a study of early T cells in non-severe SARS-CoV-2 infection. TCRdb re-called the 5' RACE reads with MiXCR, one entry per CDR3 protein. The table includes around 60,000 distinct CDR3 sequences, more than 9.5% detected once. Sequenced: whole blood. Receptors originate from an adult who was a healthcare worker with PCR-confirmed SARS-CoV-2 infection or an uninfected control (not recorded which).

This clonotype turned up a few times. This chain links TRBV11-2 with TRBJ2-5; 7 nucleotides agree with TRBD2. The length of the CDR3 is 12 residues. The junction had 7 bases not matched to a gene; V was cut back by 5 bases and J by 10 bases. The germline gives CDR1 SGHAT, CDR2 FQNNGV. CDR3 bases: TGTGCCAGCAGCCCCCCCGGCGGGAGCCAGTACTTC. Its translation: CASSPPGGSQYF.

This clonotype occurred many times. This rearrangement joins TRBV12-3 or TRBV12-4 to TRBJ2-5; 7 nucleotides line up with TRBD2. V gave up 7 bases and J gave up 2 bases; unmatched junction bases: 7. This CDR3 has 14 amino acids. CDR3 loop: CASTPSGLQETQYF. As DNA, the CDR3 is TGTGCCAGCACCCCTTCGGGACTACAAGAGACCCAGTACTTC.

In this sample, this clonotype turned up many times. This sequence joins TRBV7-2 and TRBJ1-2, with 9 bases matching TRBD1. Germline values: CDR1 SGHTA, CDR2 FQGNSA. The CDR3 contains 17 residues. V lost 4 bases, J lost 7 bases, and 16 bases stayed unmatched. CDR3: CASSSSGTGKRIGGYTF. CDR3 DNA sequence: TGTGCCAGCAGCTCATCCGGGACAGGGAAGAGGATAGGTGGCTACACCTTC.

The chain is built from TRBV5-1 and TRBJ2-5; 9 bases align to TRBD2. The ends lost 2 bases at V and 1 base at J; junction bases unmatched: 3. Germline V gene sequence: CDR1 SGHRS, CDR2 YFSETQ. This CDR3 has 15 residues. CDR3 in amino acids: CASSFPAGGQETQYF. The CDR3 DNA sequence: TGCGCCAGCAGCTTCCCAGCGGGGGGCCAAGAGACCCAGTACTTC.

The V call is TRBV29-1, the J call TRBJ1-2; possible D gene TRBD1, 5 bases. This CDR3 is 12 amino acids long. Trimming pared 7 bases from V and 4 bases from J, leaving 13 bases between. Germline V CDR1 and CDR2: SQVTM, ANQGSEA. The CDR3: CSALEGPYGYTF. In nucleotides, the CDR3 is TGCAGCGCCCTCGAGGGGCCCTATGGCTACACCTTC.

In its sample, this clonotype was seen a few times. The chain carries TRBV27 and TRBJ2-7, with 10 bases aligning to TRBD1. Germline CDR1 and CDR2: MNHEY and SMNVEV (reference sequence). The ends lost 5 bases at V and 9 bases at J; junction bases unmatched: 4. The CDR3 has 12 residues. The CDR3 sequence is CASSVDRGRQYF. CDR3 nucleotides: TGTGCCAGCAGTGTAGACAGGGGGCGGCAGTACTTC.

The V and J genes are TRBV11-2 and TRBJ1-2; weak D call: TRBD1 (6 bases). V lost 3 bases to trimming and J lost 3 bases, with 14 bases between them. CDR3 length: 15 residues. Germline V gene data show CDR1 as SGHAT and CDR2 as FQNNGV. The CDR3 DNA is TGTGCCAGCAGCTTCTCGGCAGGGGTCCACTATGGCTACACCTTC. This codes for CASSFSAGVHYGYTF.

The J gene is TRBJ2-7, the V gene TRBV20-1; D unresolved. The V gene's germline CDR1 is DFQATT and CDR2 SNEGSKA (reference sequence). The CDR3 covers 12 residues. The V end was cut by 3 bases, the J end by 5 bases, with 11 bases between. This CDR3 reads CSASPDTDEQYF. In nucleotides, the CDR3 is TGCAGTGCTAGCCCAGACACCGACGAGCAGTACTTC.

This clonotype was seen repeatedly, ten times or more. CDR3 residues: CASSHIRDLPMNEQFF. CDR3 in DNA: TGTGCCAGCAGCCATATCCGGGACTTGCCTATGAATGAGCAGTTCTTC. V gene TRBV14 combines with J gene TRBJ2-1, with a possible D match to TRBD2 (6 bases). V lost 3 bases and J lost 7, with 19 bases in between. Germline loops: CDR1 SGHDN, CDR2 FVKESK. The CDR3 loop spans 16 amino acids.

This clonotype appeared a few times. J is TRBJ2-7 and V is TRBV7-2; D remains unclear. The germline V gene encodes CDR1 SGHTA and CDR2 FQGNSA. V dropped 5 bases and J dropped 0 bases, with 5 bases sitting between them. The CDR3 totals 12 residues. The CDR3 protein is CASSQSSYEQYF. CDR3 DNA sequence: TGTGCCAGCAGCCAGAGCTCCTACGAGCAGTACTTC.

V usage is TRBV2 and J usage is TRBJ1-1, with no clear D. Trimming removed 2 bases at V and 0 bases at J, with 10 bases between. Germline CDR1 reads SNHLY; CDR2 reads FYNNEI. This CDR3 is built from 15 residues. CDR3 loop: CASSERSGLNTEAFF. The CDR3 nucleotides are TGTGCCAGCAGTGAACGGTCTGGGTTGAACACTGAAGCTTTCTTT.

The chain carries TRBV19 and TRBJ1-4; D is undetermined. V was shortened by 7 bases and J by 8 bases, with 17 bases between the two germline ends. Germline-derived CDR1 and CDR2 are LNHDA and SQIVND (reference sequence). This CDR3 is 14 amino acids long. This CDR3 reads CASKSPVPREKLFF. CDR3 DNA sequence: TGTGCCAGTAAGAGCCCGGTACCGCGAGAAAAACTGTTTTTT.

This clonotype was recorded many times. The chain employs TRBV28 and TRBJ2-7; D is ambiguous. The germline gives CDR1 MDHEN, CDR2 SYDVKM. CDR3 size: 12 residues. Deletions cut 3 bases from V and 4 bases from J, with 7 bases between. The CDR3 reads CASSFPGYEQYF. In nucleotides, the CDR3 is TGTGCCAGCAGTTTTCCAGGATACGAGCAGTACTTC.

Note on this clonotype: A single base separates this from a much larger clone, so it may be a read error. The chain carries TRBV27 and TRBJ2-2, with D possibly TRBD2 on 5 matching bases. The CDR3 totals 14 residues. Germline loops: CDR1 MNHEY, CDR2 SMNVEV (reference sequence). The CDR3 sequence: CASSYQANTGELLF. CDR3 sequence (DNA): TGTGCCAGCAGTTACCAGGCTAACACCGGGGAGCTGTTATTT.

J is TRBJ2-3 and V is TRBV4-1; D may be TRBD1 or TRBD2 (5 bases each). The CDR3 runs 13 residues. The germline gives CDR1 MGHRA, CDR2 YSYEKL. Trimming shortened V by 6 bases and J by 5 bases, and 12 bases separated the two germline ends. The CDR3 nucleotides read TGCGCCAGCAGATTTTTGGGGGAAGATACGCAGTATTTT. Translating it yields CASRFLGEDTQYF.

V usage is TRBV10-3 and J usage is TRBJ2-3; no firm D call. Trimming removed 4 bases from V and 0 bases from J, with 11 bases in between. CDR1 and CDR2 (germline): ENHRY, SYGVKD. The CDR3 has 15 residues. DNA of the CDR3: TGTGCCATCAGTGCCGGCCTTTCTAGCACAGATACGCAGTATTTT. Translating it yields CAISAGLSSTDTQYF.

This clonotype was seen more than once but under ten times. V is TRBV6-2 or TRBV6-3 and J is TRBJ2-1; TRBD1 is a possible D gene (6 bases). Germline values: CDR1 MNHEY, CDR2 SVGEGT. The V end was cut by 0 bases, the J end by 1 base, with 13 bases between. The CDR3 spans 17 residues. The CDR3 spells CASSYSIVGASYNEQFF. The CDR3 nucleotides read TGTGCCAGCAGTTACTCGATTGTGGGGGCGTCCTACAATGAGCAGTTCTTC.